This is a list of T cell receptor beta chains from one sample in a study of glioma-infiltrating T cells. One entry per CDR3 protein, called by TCRdb with MiXCR from the multiplex PCR reads. This sample has 44,000 or so distinct CDR3 sequences, with about a fifth found just once. Sequencing used glioma tissue, nonneoplastic brain tissue, or PBMCs (not recorded which). The receptors were sampled from a human donor with low-grade glioma or glioblastoma, undergoing nonglioma brain surgery, or in good health (not recorded which). Both conserved end residues are part of each CDR3. A D gene is named only where the DNA matches it firmly. Clone size is given for some rows only: seen once, a few or many times, or a class if the clone is expanded.

abundance	d_gene	j_gene	v_gene	CDR3nt	CDR3aa
NA	NA	TRBJ2-5	TRBV12-3/TRBV12-4	TGTGCCAGCAGTTTCACGGGAGTTGAGACCCAGTACTTC	CASSFTGVETQYF
many	TRBD1	TRBJ2-1	TRBV28	TGTGCCAGCAGCCTTCCAACCGGGACAGCCATCTCCTACAATGAGCAGTTCTTC	CASSLPTGTAISYNEQFF
NA	TRBD1	TRBJ2-7	TRBV7-9	TGTGCCACTCTCCGGACAGGGAACTACGAGCAGTACTTC	CATLRTGNYEQYF
NA	NA	TRBJ2-7	TRBV5-5	TGTGCCAGCAGCGAGGTAGGGGCCGACGAGCAGTACTTC	CASSEVGADEQYF
many	NA	TRBJ1-6	TRBV2	TGTGCCAGCACTAAGTCCCCCCCGGGGTTTCCCGCGCATAATTCACCCCTCCACTTT	CASTKSPPGFPAHNSPLHF
many	NA	TRBJ2-3	TRBV12-3/TRBV12-4	TGTGCCAGCAGTTTTTCGGCAGGGGTAGATACGCAGTATTTT	CASSFSAGVDTQYF
few	NA	TRBJ2-5	TRBV30	TGTGCCTGCCCCCGGGGCTCCGGAGAGACCCAGTACTTC	CACPRGSGETQYF
NA	NA	TRBJ1-1	TRBV29-1	TGCAGCGCACTGACAGAGAACACTGAAGCTTTCTTT	CSALTENTEAFF
many	NA	TRBJ1-1	TRBV16	TGTGCCAGCAGCCAATCCACACCAGCGGGTGAAGCTTTCTTT	CASSQSTPAGEAFF
many	NA	TRBJ1-4	TRBV4-1	TGCGCCAGCAGTGGCACCGGTGATGAAAAACTGTTTTTT	CASSGTGDEKLFF
many	NA	TRBJ1-5	TRBV2	TGTGCCAGCAGTGAAGAGAGATATAGCAATCAGCCCCAGCATTTT	CASSEERYSNQPQHF
NA	NA	TRBJ1-1	TRBV2	TGTGCCAGCACCGATCGGGAAACGAACACTGAAGCTTTCTTT	CASTDRETNTEAFF
many	NA	TRBJ2-1	TRBV18	TGTGCCAGCTCGGGGCAAAGGAGGAGCTCCTACAATGAGCAGTTCTTC	CASSGQRRSSYNEQFF
many	NA	TRBJ2-7	TRBV28	TGTGCCAGCAGTTTAAGCCAGCTAGGCGAGCAGTACTTC	CASSLSQLGEQYF
many	NA	TRBJ2-2	TRBV6-1	TGTGCCAGCCACACGGGACGGACGAACACCGGGGAGCTGTTTTTT	CASHTGRTNTGELFF
many	NA	TRBJ2-3	TRBV11-2	TGTGCCAGCAGCTCCCTCACAGATACGCAGTATTTT	CASSSLTDTQYF
many	TRBD1	TRBJ1-2	TRBV7-2	TGTGCCAGCAGATTCACAGGGGCTGGCTACACCTTC	CASRFTGAGYTF
many	NA	TRBJ2-5	TRBV20-1	TGCAGTGCTAGAGATCGTGGGTGGGCCCAGTACTTC	CSARDRGWAQYF
NA	TRBD1	TRBJ2-7	TRBV11-2	TGTGCCAGCAGCCACGGGACAGAAGCCTACGAGCAGTACTTC	CASSHGTEAYEQYF
NA	NA	TRBJ2-1	TRBV12-3/TRBV12-4	TGTGCCAGCAGTTTAGAGACAAGGAGGGCCAATGAGCAGTTCTTC	CASSLETRRANEQFF
many	NA	TRBJ2-2	TRBV28	TGTGCCAGCAGTTTCAGGGGGAACACCGGGGAGCTGTTTTTT	CASSFRGNTGELFF
many	NA	TRBJ2-1	TRBV7-7	TGCGGAAGGGGGGGGGGAAACAATGAGCAGTTCTTC	CGRGGGNNEQFF
few	TRBD2	TRBJ2-5	TRBV30	TGTGCCTGGAGTACGGGACTAGGATACCAAGAGACCCAGTACTTC	CAWSTGLGYQETQYF
many	NA	TRBJ2-1	TRBV24-1	TGTGCCACCAGTGATTTGGACAGTAGGAACTCCTACAATGAGCAGTTCTTC	CATSDLDSRNSYNEQFF
NA	NA	TRBJ2-7	TRBV20-1	TGCAGTGCTAGAGGGACGGGCTTCTACAAGCAGTACTTC	CSARGTGFYKQYF
many	NA	TRBJ1-5	TRBV19	TGTGCCAGTAGTACCGACAGGACCAATCAGCCCCAGCATTTT	CASSTDRTNQPQHF
few	NA	TRBJ2-1	TRBV29-1	TGCAGCGTTGAGGGGGGAAATGAGCAGTTCTTC	CSVEGGNEQFF
many	NA	TRBJ1-1	TRBV11-1	TGTGCCAGCAGCCCCTCGCACGACGGTGAAGCTTTCTTT	CASSPSHDGEAFF
NA	TRBD1	TRBJ2-7	TRBV9	TGTACCAGCAGCGTAGGGACAGGGACCTACGAGCAGTACTTC	CTSSVGTGTYEQYF
many	NA	TRBJ1-3	TRBV28	TGTGCCAGCAGTCTACCCTTTTACCGAACTGGAAACACCATATATTTT	CASSLPFYRTGNTIYF
many	NA	TRBJ1-2	TRBV7-9	TGTGCCAGCAGCGACTACGGGGGCGGGTTCTATGGCTACACCTTC	CASSDYGGGFYGYTF
many	TRBD1	TRBJ1-2	TRBV2	TGTGCCAGCAGTGACGAGGGCAGGGGGGATGGCTACACCTTC	CASSDEGRGDGYTF
many	NA	TRBJ2-2	TRBV18	TGTGCCAGCTCACCAGACGGGGAGCTGTTTTTT	CASSPDGELFF
NA	NA	TRBJ1-5	TRBV28	TGTACCAGCAGTCTAAACCAGCCGCAGCATTTT	CTSSLNQPQHF
many	TRBD1	TRBJ2-5	TRBV2	TGTGCCAGCAGTGACGGACAGGGTGATGGGACCCAGTACTTC	CASSDGQGDGTQYF
many	NA	TRBJ2-1	TRBV7-3	TGTGCCAGCAGCCTTGAAGAGGGCAATGAGCAGTTCTTC	CASSLEEGNEQFF